The text below deals with one T cell receptor beta chain. Other DNA sequences within the sample encode an identical CDR3. This sample is drawn from a study of blood T cell repertoires in COVID-19. In the study overall: Whether acute or convalescent, the COVID-19 samples came from the United States, Italy and Spain.

Germline V gene lookup returns CDR1 LGHDT and CDR2 YNNKEL (reference sequence). Trimming shortened V by 2 bases and J by 4 bases, and 12 bases separated the two germline ends. The CDR3 covers 14 residues. Study processing details: Amplification with reference gene primers provided the estimates of nucleated cell counts. Repertoires were generated with immunoSEQ multiplex PCR, while TCRdb's copy carries only in-frame clones and drops some. V and J calls and clone size follow that table, whereas D and trimming were derived from the DNA. The table includes 40,000 to 60,000 clones, 87% detected once. The source is an elderly woman with COVID-19, enrolled during active disease. The V call is TRBV3-1 (or the pseudogene TRBV3-2), the J call TRBJ2-7, with D unclear. The sequenced sample consisted of peripheral blood. In DNA, the CDR3 is TGTGCCAGCAGCCAAAATCGCGCGGCGTACGAGCAGTACTTC. This codes for CASSQNRAAYEQYF.